This T cell receptor beta chain was recorded in a study of T cells in Graves' hyperthyroidism and ophthalmopathy. RNA transcripts provided the source from which TCR beta CDR3 regions were amplified. First-round RT-PCR targeting the TCR CDR3 was performed with the HTBI primer set. Each CDR3 protein is one row after TCRdb ran MiXCR on the multiplex PCR reads. The sample lists approximately 590,000 distinct CDR3 sequences; 15% to 18% were seen once. The CDR3 runs 19 residues. CDR1 and CDR2 (germline): LGHDT, YNNKEL (reference sequence). V shed 2 bases and J shed 0 bases, with 20 bases lying between them. Diagnoses rested on clinical symptoms, serum thyroxine and TRAb, thyroid ultrasound and orbital computed tomography. Using around 10 ml of fresh peripheral blood, PBMCs were prepared. This clonotype has a count of ten or more. Its target is not known. Broader study findings: Most clonotypes that expanded in the thyroid above 0.001 also showed up in blood.

The chain uses TRBV3-1 and TRBJ2-1; D not resolved. The sequence was obtained from a woman aged 25-40 years with Graves' hyperthyroidism. Sample: blood. In nucleotides, the CDR3 is TGTGCCAGCAGCCAACCGGTTCCGGCGGTCAGGAGCTCCTACAATGAGCAGTTCTTC. Its translation is CASSQPVPAVRSSYNEQFF.